This TCR beta chain was sequenced for a study of regulatory T cells in long-lasting Graves disease. This clonotype appeared a single time. Its antigen is not known. This CDR3 comprises 20 residues. J was trimmed by 0 bases and V by 2 bases; bases with no gene match: 11. CDR1 is LGHNA, CDR2 YNFKEQ, per germline. Study findings and constraints: Persistent disease exhibited a predilection for TRBV28, TRBJ1-2 and TRBJ2-5. Graves' patients with persistent disease showed TCR diversity lower than patients newly diagnosed.

Construction of TCR beta libraries relied on iRepertoire HTBI primers and on Arm-PCR targeting CDR3 regions. TCRdb reprocessed the multiplex PCR reads with MiXCR, giving one entry per CDR3 protein. The table shows about 470,000 distinct CDR3 sequences, with around 21% occurring only once. The time point: persistent/refractory GD, antithyroid drugs over 5 years with positive TRAb. The authors made the TCR library using RNA they extracted from PBMCs. The authors drew patients from an endocrinology department in Xi'an, China. The sequencing used peripheral blood mononuclear cells (PBMCs), collected when the disease was refractory, from a patient treated with antithyroid drugs. The chain links TRBV4-2 to TRBJ2-2; 11 nucleotides match TRBD2. This TCR derives from a female donor with Graves disease. The DNA for the CDR3 is TGTGCCAGCAGCCAAAACAGGGGCCTAGCGGGAGGACCGAACACCGGGGAGCTGTTTTTT. Translation: CASSQNRGLAGGPNTGELFF.